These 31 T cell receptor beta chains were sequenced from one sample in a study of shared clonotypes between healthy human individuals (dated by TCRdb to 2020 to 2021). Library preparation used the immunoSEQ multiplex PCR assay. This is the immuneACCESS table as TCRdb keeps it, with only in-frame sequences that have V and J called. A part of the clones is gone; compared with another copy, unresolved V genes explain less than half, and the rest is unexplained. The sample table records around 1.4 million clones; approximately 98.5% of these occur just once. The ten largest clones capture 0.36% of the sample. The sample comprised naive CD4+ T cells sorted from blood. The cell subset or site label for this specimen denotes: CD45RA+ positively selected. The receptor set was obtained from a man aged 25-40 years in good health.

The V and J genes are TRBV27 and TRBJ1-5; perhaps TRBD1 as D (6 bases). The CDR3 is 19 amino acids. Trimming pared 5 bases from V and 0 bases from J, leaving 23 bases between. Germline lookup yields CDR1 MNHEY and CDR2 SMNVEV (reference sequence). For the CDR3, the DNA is TGTGCCAGCAGTCCCCGAGCGGGGGCCGGAACGAATAGCAATCAGCCCCAGCATTTT. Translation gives CASSPRAGAGTNSNQPQHF.

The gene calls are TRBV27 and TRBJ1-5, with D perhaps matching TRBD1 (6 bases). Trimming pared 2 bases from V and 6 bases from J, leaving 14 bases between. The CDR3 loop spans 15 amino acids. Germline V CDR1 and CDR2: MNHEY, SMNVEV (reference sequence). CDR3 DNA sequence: TGTGCCAGCAGTTTAGGGGGGGCGTTGGGTCAGCCCCAGCATTTT. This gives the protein CASSLGGALGQPQHF.

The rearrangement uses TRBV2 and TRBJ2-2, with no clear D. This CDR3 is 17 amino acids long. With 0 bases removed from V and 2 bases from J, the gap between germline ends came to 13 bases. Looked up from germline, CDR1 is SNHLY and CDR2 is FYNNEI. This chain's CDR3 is CASSEALRPVNTGELFF. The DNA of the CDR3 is TGTGCCAGCAGTGAAGCGCTTCGACCGGTTAACACCGGGGAGCTGTTTTTT.

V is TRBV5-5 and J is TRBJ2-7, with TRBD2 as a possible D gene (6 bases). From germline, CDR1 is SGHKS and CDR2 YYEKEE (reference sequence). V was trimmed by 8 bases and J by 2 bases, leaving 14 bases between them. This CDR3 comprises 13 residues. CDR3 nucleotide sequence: TGTGCCAGTATGGCGGGGTTAACCTACGAGCAGTACTTC. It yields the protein CASMAGLTYEQYF.

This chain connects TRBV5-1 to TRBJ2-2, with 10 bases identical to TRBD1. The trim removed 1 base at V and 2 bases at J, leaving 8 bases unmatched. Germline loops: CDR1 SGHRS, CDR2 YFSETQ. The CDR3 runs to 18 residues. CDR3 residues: CASSLRATGGANTGELFF. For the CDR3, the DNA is TGCGCCAGCAGCTTGCGGGCGACAGGGGGCGCAAACACCGGGGAGCTGTTTTTT.

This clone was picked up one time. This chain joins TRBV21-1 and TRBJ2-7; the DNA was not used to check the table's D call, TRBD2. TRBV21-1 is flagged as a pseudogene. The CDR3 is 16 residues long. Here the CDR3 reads CASSKETAVGSYEQYF. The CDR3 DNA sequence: TGTGCCAGCAGCAAAGAGACGGCGGTAGGCTCCTACGAGCAGTACTTC.

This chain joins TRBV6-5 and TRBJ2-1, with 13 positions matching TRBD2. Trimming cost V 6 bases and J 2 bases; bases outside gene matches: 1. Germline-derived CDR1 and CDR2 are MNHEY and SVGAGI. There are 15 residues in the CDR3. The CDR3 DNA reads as TGTGCCAGCAGACTAGCGGGAGGGCCCTACAATGAGCAGTTCTTC. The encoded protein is CASRLAGGPYNEQFF.

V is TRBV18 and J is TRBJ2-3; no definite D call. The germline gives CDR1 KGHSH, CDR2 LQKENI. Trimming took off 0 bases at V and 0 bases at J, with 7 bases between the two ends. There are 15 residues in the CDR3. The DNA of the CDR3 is TGTGCCAGCTCACCACCGGCGCTAAGCACAGATACGCAGTATTTT. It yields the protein CASSPPALSTDTQYF.

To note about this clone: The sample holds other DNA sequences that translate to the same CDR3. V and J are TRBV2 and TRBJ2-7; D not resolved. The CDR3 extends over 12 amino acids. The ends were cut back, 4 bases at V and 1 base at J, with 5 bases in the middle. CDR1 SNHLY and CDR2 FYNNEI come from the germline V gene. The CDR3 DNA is TGTGCCAGCAGTGCTTCATCCTACGAGCAGTACTTC. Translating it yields CASSASSYEQYF.

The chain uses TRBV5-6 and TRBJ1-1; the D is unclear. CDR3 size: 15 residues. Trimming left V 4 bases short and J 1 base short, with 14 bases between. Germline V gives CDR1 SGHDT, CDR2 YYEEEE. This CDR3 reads CASSPLRRGNTEAFF. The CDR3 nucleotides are TGTGCCAGCAGCCCTCTCCGACGGGGGAACACTGAAGCTTTCTTT.

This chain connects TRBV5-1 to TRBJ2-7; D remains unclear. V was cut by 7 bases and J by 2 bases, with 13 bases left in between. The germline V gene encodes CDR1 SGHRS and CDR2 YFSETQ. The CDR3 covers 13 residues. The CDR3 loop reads CASASGNAYEQYF. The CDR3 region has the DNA TGCGCCAGCGCTTCTGGCAATGCCTACGAGCAGTACTTC.

CDR3 region: CASNPGTGKGQPQHF. In nucleotides, the CDR3 is TGTGCCAGTAACCCCGGGACAGGGAAGGGCCAGCCCCAGCATTTT. V gene TRBV19 combines with J gene TRBJ1-5; the match to TRBD1 covers 9 bases. The germline gives CDR1 LNHDA, CDR2 SQIVND (reference sequence). Trimming took 7 bases from V and 7 from J; bases not matched to a gene: 11. The CDR3 consists of 15 residues. Based on the CDR3 plus reference TRBV19 and TRBJ1-5, the full variable domain is DGGITQSPKYLFRKEGQNVTLSCEQNLNHDAMYWYRQDPGQGLRLIYYSQIVNDFQKGDIAEGYSVSREKKESFPLTVTSAQKNPTAFYLCASNPGTGKGQPQHFGDGTRLSIL.

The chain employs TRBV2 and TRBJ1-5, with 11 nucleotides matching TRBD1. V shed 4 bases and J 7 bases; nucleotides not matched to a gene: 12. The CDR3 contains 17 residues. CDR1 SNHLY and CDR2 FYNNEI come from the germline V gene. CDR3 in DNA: TGTGCCAGCAGTGTGGTCCCCGGGACAGGGGGTGGACAGCCCCAGCATTTT. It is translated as CASSVVPGTGGGQPQHF.

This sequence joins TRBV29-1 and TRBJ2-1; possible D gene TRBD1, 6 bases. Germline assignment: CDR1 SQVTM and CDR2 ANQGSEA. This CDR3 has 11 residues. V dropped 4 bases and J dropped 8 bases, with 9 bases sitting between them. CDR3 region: CSVGQVDEQFF. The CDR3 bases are TGCAGCGTTGGACAGGTCGATGAGCAGTTCTTC.

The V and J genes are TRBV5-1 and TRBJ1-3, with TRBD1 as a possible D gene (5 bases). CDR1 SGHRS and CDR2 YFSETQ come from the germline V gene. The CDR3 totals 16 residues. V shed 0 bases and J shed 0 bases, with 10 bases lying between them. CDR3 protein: CASSLDRQHSGNTIYF. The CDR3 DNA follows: TGCGCCAGCAGCTTGGATCGACAGCACTCTGGAAACACCATATATTTT. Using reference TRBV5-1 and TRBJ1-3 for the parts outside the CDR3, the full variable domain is KAGVTQTPRYLIKTRGQQVTLSCSPISGHRSVSWYQQTPGQGLQFLFEYFSETQRNKGNFPGRFSGRQFSNSRSEMNVSTLELGDSALYLCASSLDRQHSGNTIYFGEGSWLTVV.

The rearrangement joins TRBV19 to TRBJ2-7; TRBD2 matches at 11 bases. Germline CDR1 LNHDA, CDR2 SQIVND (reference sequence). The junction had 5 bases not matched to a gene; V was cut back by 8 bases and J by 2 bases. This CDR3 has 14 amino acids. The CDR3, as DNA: TGTGCCAGTCGGACTAGCGGGCGACCCTACGAGCAGTACTTC. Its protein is CASRTSGRPYEQYF.

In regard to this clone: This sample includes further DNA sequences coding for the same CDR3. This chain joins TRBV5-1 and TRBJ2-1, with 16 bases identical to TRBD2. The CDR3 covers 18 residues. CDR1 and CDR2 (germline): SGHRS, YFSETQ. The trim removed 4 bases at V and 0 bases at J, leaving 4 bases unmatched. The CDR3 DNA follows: TGCGCCAGCAGCCCGGGACTAGCGGGAGGGAGCTCCTACAATGAGCAGTTCTTC. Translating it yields CASSPGLAGGSSYNEQFF.

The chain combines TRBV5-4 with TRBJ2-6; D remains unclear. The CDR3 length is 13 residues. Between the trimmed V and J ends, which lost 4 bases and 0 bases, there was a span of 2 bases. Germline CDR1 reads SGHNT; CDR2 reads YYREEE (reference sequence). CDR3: CASSPSGANVLTF. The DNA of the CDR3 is TGTGCCAGCAGCCCCTCTGGGGCCAACGTCCTGACTTTC. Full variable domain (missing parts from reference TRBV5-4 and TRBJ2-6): ETGVTQSPTHLIKTRGQQVTLRCSSQSGHNTVSWYQQALGQGPQFIFQYYREEENGRGNFPPRFSGLQFPNYSSELNVNALELDDSALYLCASSPSGANVLTFGAGSRLTVL.

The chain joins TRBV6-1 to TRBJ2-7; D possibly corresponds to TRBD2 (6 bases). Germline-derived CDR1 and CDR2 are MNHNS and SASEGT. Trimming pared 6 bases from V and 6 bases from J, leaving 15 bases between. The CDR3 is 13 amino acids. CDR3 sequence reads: CASREGSTSEQYF. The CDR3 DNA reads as TGTGCCAGCAGGGAGGGATCTACGAGCGAGCAGTACTTC.

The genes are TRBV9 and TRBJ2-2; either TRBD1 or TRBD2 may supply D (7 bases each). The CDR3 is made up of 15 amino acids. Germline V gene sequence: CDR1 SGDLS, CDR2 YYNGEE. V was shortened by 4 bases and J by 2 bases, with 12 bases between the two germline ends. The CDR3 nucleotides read TGTGCCAGCAGCCCCAGGGGGGGAAACACCGGGGAGCTGTTTTTT. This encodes CASSPRGGNTGELFF.

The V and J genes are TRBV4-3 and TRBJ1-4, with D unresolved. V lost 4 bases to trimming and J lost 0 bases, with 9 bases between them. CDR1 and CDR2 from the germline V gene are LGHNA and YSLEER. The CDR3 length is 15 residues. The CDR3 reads CASSLLKATNEKLFF. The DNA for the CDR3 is TGCGCCAGCAGCCTCTTGAAGGCAACTAATGAAAAACTGTTTTTT.

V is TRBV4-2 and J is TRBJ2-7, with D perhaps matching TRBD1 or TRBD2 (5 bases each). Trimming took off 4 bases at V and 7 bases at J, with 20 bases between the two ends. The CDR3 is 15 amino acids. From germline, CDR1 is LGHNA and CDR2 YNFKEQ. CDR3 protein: CASSLQAQGGYEQYF. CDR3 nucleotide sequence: TGTGCCAGCAGCCTCCAGGCGCAGGGCGGGTATGAGCAGTACTTC.

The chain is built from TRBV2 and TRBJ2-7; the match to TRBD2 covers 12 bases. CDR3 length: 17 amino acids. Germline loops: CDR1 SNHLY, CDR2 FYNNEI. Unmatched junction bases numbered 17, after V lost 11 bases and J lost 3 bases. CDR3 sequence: CAGLTPTSGSQLYEQYF. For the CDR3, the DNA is TGTGCCGGTCTTACTCCGACTAGCGGGAGTCAGCTCTACGAGCAGTACTTC.

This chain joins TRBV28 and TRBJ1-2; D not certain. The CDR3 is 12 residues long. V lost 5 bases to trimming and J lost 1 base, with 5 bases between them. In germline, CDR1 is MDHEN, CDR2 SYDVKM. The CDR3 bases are TGTGCCAGCAGTGTTCTTAACTATGGCTACACCTTC. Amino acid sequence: CASSVLNYGYTF.

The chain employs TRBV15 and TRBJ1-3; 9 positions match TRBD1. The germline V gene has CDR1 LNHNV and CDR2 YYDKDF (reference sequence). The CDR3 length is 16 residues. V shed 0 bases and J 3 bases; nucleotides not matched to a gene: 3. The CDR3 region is CATSREGQGVGNTIYF. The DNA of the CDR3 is TGTGCCACCAGCAGAGAGGGACAGGGCGTTGGAAACACCATATATTTT. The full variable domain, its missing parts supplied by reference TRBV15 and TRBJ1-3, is DAMVIQNPRYQVTQFGKPVTLSCSQTLNHNVMYWYQQKSSQAPKLLFHYYDKDFNNEADTPDNFQSRRPNTSFCFLDIRSPGLGDTAMYLCATSREGQGVGNTIYFGEGSWLTVV.

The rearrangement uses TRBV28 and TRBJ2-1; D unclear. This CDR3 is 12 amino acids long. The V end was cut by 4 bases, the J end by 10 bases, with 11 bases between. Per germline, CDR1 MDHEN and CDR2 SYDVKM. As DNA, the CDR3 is TGTGCCAGCAGTTCACCGACTGAAGAGCAGTTCTTC. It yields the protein CASSSPTEEQFF. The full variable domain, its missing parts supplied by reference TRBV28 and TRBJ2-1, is DVKVTQSSRYLVKRTGEKVFLECVQDMDHENMFWYRQDPGLGLRLIYFSYDVKMKEKGDIPEGYSVSREKKERFSLILESASTNQTSMYLCASSSPTEEQFFGPGTRLTVL.

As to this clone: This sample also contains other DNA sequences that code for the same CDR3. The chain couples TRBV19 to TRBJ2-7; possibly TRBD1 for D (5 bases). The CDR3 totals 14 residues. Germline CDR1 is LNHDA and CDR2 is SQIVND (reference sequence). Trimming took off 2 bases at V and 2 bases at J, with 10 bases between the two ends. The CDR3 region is CASSISAGTYEQYF. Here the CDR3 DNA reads TGTGCCAGTAGTATATCGGCAGGGACCTACGAGCAGTACTTC.

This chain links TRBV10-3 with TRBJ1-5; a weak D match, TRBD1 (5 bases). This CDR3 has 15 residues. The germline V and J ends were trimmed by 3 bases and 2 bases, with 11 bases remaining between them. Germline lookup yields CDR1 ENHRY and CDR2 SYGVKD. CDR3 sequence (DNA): TGTGCCATCAGTGATCAGGGTGGGGGCAATCAGCCCCAGCATTTT. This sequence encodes CAISDQGGGNQPQHF.

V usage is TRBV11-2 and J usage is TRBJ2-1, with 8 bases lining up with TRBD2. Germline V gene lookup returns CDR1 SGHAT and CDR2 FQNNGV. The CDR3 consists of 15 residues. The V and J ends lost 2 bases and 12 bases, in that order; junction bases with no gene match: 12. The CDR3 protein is CASSLTSGYAGGQFF. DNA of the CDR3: TGTGCCAGCAGCTTAACTAGCGGCTACGCGGGGGGGCAGTTCTTC.

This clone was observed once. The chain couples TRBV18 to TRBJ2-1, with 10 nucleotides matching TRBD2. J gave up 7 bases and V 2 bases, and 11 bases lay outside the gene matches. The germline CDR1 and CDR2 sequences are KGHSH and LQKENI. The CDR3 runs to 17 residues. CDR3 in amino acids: CASSPLAFTSGTNEQFF. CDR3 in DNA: TGTGCCAGCTCACCATTGGCATTTACTAGCGGGACGAATGAGCAGTTCTTC.

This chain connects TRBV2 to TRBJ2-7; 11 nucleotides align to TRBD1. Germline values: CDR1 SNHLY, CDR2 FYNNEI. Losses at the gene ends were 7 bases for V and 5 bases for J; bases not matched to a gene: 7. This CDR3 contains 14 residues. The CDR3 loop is CASIPDRGQDEQYF. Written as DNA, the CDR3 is TGTGCCAGCATTCCGGACAGGGGGCAGGACGAGCAGTACTTC.